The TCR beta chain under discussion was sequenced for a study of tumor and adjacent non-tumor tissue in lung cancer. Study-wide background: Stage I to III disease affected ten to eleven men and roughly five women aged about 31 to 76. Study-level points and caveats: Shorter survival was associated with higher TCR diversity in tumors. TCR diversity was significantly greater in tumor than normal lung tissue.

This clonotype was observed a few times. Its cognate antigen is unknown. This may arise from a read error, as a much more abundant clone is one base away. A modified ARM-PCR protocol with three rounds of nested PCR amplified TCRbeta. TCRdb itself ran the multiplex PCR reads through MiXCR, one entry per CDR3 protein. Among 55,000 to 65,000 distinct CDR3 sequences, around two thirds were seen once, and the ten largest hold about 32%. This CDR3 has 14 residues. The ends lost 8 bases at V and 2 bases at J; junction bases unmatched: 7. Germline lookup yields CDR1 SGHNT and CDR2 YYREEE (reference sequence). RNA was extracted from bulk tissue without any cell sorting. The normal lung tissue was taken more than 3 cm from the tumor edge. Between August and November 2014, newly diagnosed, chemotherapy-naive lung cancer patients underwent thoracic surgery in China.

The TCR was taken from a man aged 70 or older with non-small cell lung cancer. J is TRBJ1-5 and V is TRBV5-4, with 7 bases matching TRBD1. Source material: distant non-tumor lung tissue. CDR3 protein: CARSTQGRNQPQHF. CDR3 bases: TGTGCCAGGAGCACACAGGGGCGCAATCAGCCCCAGCATTTT.